Listed below are T cell receptor beta chains from one sample, sequenced in a study of T cells in Graves' hyperthyroidism and ophthalmopathy. TCRdb re-derived calls from the multiplex PCR reads in MiXCR, one entry per CDR3 protein. The table includes some 600,000 distinct CDR3 sequences, approximately 15% detected once. The material sequenced was blood. Every receptor here comes from a woman in her thirties with Graves' hyperthyroidism that later progressed to Graves' ophthalmopathy. The CDR3 runs from the conserved cysteine through the conserved F or W. Size tells how often a clone was seen (once, few, many) or the class of an expanded clone, and some rows leave it out.

TRBJ2-1 TRBV5-1 NA CASSLGFGRTGEQFF
TRBJ1-5 TRBV2 many CASSSKGFSNQPQHF
TRBJ1-1 TRBV19 many CASSSIRSGNTEAFF
TRBJ2-1 TRBV11-3 NA CASSGGRDNEQFF
TRBJ2-1 TRBV18 NA CASSLYTAGVSYNEQFF
TRBJ2-1 TRBV24-1 NA CATSDLDRSSYNEQFF
TRBJ1-1 TRBV18 many CASRSAEAFF
TRBJ1-2 TRBV6-1 few CASRSHEGQSGYTF
TRBJ2-2 TRBV19 many CASTPLGEGAKTGELFF
TRBJ2-7 TRBV11-2 many CASGSIGSWYEQYF
TRBJ1-6 TRBV5-1 many CASSLDSHLDSPLHF
TRBJ1-1 TRBV6-5 few CASSSGPGRADDTEAFF
TRBJ1-1 TRBV29-1 many CSVDLTGGFEAFF
TRBJ1-5 TRBV7-2 NA CASSLGGGSQPQHF
TRBJ2-7 TRBV12-3/TRBV12-4 many CASSLMQGWVWEQYF
TRBJ2-3 TRBV4-2 few CASSQEPDGYKSDTQYF
TRBJ1-2 TRBV5-5 NA CASSPRLTNYGYTF
TRBJ1-1 TRBV19 NA CASSPGQVFNTEAFF
TRBJ2-7 TRBV29-1 many CSVEKLGGTYEQYF
TRBJ2-5 TRBV7-9 many CASSSSPGLRDQYF
TRBJ2-3 TRBV12-3/TRBV12-4 many CASSFRTWRGDTQYF
TRBJ2-1 TRBV20-1 NA CSARGPAGNYNEQFF
TRBJ1-2 TRBV5-1 few CASSLAMGQGDGYTF
TRBJ1-6 TRBV2 many CASNRAGYTLDNSPLHF
TRBJ2-7 TRBV7-6 few CASSLSGINEQYF
NA TRBV27 few CASSPSAGGFTDTQHF
TRBJ2-5 TRBV3-1 many CASSRTSGNQETQYF
TRBJ2-3 TRBV24-1 many CATIGSSGRNGTDTQYF
TRBJ2-5 TRBV2 NA CASSVPRPGSETQYF
TRBJ1-3 TRBV2 many CASSPARGRSGNTIYF
TRBJ1-5 TRBV5-1 NA CASRLGLQGGQPQHF
TRBJ2-2 TRBV4-1 few CASSPPDRGDTGELFF
TRBJ2-1 TRBV27 many CASTGQGGDEQFF
TRBJ2-1 TRBV10-3 many CAISESGTGNEQFF
TRBJ2-5 TRBV30 many CAWATGGSLQETQYF
TRBJ2-3 TRBV13 many CASSLLAGGDTQYF
TRBJ1-3 TRBV9 many CASSFGQADGNTIYF
TRBJ2-7 TRBV4-1 NA CASSQAIMGTGGVGEQYF
TRBJ2-1 TRBV13 many CASSRPLGIAGVGEQFF
TRBJ2-2 TRBV4-1 NA CASSQSSGDTGELFF
TRBJ2-2 TRBV30 many CAWRGRGNTGELFF
TRBJ2-3 TRBV5-4 many CASSLARGSGTDTQYF
TRBJ2-7 TRBV29-1 many CSVAKGDSSYEQYF
TRBJ2-5 TRBV30 many CAWSGGLQETQYF
TRBJ2-3 TRBV30 many CAWSVTLGDGPDTQYF
TRBJ2-5 TRBV12-3/TRBV12-4 many CASSGGSEETQYF
TRBJ2-2 TRBV24-1 many CATSDERPTGELFF
TRBJ1-3 TRBV20-1 many CSARDRTGGNTIYF
TRBJ1-3 TRBV28 many CASSLYGQGASGNTIYF
TRBJ1-2 TRBV11-3 NA CASSFDPGQGVNYGYTF
TRBJ2-3 TRBV12-3/TRBV12-4 once CASSLGSLAGTSTDTQYF
TRBJ1-5 TRBV28 few CASSQRDTQYQPQHF
TRBJ1-5 TRBV20-1 many CSAKDGGSNQPQHF
TRBJ2-7 TRBV6-5 many CASSYSYGWDRTYEQYF
TRBJ1-1 TRBV30 many CAWSRTGLNTEAFF